This is a list of T cell receptor beta chains from one sample in a study of radiotherapy plus CTLA-4 blockade in lung cancer. The repertoire was sequenced with immunoSEQ multiplex PCR; TCRdb's copy has only in-frame clones and lacks some. The top ten clones hold 17% of a sample with around 50,000 clones, 75% to 90% of them seen once. The source was peripheral blood, collected from a patient treated with radiotherapy plus ipilimumab. These receptor sequences come from a human donor with non-small cell lung cancer that progressed on radiotherapy plus ipilimumab. Some clones in this sample may be carry-over from other donors' samples. Both conserved end residues are part of each CDR3. Each record gives: V gene, J gene, clone size, D gene, CDR3 protein, CDR3 DNA. D genes are given only for firm matches. Part of the rows lack a size; the others show once, few, many or a class for expanded clones.

v_gene: TRBV19; j_gene: TRBJ2-6; abundance: NA; d_gene: TRBD1; CDR3aa: CASSIVDRGSGANVLTF; CDR3nt: TGTGCCAGTAGTATAGTCGACAGGGGATCTGGGGCCAACGTCCTGACTTTC
v_gene: TRBV18; j_gene: TRBJ1-2; abundance: once; d_gene: NA; CDR3aa: CASSPGGNYGYTF; CDR3nt: TGTGCCAGCTCACCCGGGGGGAACTATGGCTACACCTTC
v_gene: TRBV6-1; j_gene: TRBJ1-1; abundance: NA; d_gene: TRBD1; CDR3aa: CASRMDRMNTEAFF; CDR3nt: TGTGCCAGCCGTATGGACAGGATGAACACTGAAGCTTTCTTT
v_gene: TRBV9; j_gene: TRBJ2-1; abundance: NA; d_gene: TRBD1; CDR3aa: CASSVTGGTYNEQFF; CDR3nt: TGTGCCAGCAGCGTTACAGGGGGGACCTACAATGAGCAGTTCTTC
v_gene: TRBV4-1; j_gene: TRBJ1-1; abundance: NA; d_gene: NA; CDR3aa: CASSQDQVDSTEAFF; CDR3nt: TGCGCCAGCAGCCAAGATCAGGTGGATAGCACTGAAGCTTTCTTT
v_gene: TRBV5-1; j_gene: TRBJ2-1; abundance: NA; d_gene: TRBD2; CDR3aa: CASSDQRGGLDEQFF; CDR3nt: TGCGCCAGCAGCGACCAGCGGGGGGGGTTGGATGAGCAGTTCTTC
v_gene: TRBV6-5; j_gene: TRBJ2-7; abundance: once; d_gene: NA; CDR3aa: CASSYKGQVYEQYF; CDR3nt: TGTGCCAGCAGTTACAAGGGGCAAGTCTACGAGCAGTACTTC
v_gene: TRBV9; j_gene: TRBJ1-1; abundance: NA; d_gene: TRBD1; CDR3aa: CASSSRQGANTEAFF; CDR3nt: TGTGCCAGCAGCTCCCGACAGGGGGCGAACACTGAAGCTTTCTTT
v_gene: TRBV11-3; j_gene: TRBJ2-5; abundance: NA; d_gene: NA; CDR3aa: CASSLDRETQYF; CDR3nt: TGTGCCAGCAGCTTAGATCGAGAGACCCAGTACTTC
v_gene: TRBV6-5; j_gene: TRBJ2-2; abundance: NA; d_gene: NA; CDR3aa: CASSELETGELFF; CDR3nt: TGTGCCAGCAGTGAACTAGAGACCGGGGAGCTGTTTTTT
v_gene: TRBV25-1; j_gene: TRBJ2-2; abundance: NA; d_gene: NA; CDR3aa: CASSEFQGDPGELFF; CDR3nt: TGTGCCAGCAGTGAATTTCAGGGCGACCCCGGGGAGCTGTTTTTT
v_gene: TRBV13; j_gene: TRBJ2-5; abundance: NA; d_gene: NA; CDR3aa: CASSLVGFGEEETQYF; CDR3nt: TGTGCCAGCAGCTTGGTTGGATTCGGGGAGGAAGAGACCCAGTACTTC
v_gene: TRBV9; j_gene: TRBJ1-5; abundance: once; d_gene: NA; CDR3aa: CASSVGPNQPQHF; CDR3nt: TGTGCCAGCAGCGTAGGGCCTAATCAGCCCCAGCATTTT
v_gene: TRBV11-3; j_gene: TRBJ2-1; abundance: once; d_gene: NA; CDR3aa: CASSRLGTGNEQFF; CDR3nt: TGTGCCAGCAGCCGACTAGGGACCGGGAATGAGCAGTTCTTC
v_gene: TRBV7-9; j_gene: TRBJ1-4; abundance: NA; d_gene: NA; CDR3aa: CASSLAQQTNEKLFF; CDR3nt: TGTGCCAGCAGCTTAGCGCAACAGACTAATGAAAAACTGTTTTTT
v_gene: TRBV19; j_gene: TRBJ2-4; abundance: NA; d_gene: NA; CDR3aa: CASGGGRGYIQYF; CDR3nt: TGTGCCAGTGGGGGGGGCAGGGGCTACATTCAGTACTTC
v_gene: TRBV4-3; j_gene: TRBJ2-7; abundance: few; d_gene: NA; CDR3aa: CASSQEVAYEQYF; CDR3nt: TGCGCCAGCAGCCAAGAGGTAGCTTACGAGCAGTACTTC
v_gene: TRBV5-1; j_gene: TRBJ2-5; abundance: NA; d_gene: TRBD2; CDR3aa: CASSLTGTNQETQYF; CDR3nt: TGCGCCAGCAGCTTAACCGGGACTAATCAAGAGACCCAGTACTTC
v_gene: TRBV7-9; j_gene: TRBJ2-1; abundance: NA; d_gene: TRBD2; CDR3aa: CASSFPRTSGKYYNEQFF; CDR3nt: TGTGCCAGCAGCTTCCCCCGCACTAGCGGGAAATACTACAATGAGCAGTTCTTC
v_gene: TRBV4-1; j_gene: TRBJ2-1; abundance: NA; d_gene: TRBD2; CDR3aa: CASSRNSGRENEQFF; CDR3nt: TGCGCCAGCAGCCGTAATAGCGGGAGGGAAAATGAGCAGTTCTTC
v_gene: TRBV7-3; j_gene: TRBJ1-1; abundance: NA; d_gene: NA; CDR3aa: CASSFDSSTEAFF; CDR3nt: TGTGCCAGCAGCTTCGACAGCAGCACTGAAGCTTTCTTT
v_gene: TRBV7-2; j_gene: TRBJ2-1; abundance: NA; d_gene: NA; CDR3aa: CASGQNEQFF; CDR3nt: TGTGCCAGCGGGCAAAATGAGCAGTTCTTC
v_gene: TRBV7-9; j_gene: TRBJ1-1; abundance: NA; d_gene: TRBD1; CDR3aa: CASSNTDRVRTEAFF; CDR3nt: TGTGCCAGCAGCAATACGGACAGGGTTCGAACTGAAGCTTTCTTT